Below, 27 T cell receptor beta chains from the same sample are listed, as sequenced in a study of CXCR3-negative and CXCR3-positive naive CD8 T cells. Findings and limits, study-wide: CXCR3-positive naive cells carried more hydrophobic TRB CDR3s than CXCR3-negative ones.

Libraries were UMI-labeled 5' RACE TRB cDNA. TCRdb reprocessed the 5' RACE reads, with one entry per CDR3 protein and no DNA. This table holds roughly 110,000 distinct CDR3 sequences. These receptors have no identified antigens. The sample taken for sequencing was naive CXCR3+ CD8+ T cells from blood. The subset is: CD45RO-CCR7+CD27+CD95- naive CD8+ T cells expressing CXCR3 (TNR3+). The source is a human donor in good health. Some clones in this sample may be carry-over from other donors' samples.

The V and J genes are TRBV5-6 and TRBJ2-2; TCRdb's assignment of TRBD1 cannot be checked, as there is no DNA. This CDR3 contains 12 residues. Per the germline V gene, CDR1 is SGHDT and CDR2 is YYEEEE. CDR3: CASSFQGGELFF.

CDR3 sequence: CASAELANYGYTF. The chain combines TRBV2 with TRBJ1-2. Looked up from germline, CDR1 is SNHLY and CDR2 is FYNNEI. The CDR3 runs to 13 residues.

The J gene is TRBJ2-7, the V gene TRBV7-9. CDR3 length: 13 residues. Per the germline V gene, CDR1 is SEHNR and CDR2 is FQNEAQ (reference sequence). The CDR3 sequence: CASSPGLPHEQYF. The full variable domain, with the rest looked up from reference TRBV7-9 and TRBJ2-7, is DTGVSQNPRHKITKRGQNVTFRCDPISEHNRLYWYRQTLGQGPEFLTYFQNEAQLEKSRLLSDRFSAERPKGSFSTLEIQRTEQGDSAMYLCASSPGLPHEQYFGPGTRLTVT.

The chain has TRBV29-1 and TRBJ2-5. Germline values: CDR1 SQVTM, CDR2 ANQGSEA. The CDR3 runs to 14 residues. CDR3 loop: CSVVPIGLLETQYF. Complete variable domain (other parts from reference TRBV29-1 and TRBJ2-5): SAVISQKPSRDICQRGTSLTIQCQVDSQVTMMFWYRQQPGQSLTLIATANQGSEATYESGFVIDKFPISRPNLTFSTLTVSNMSPEDSSIYLCSVVPIGLLETQYFGPGTRLLVL.

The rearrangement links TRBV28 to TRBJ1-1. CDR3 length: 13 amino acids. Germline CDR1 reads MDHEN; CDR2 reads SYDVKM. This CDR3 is CASSLNHRNEAFF.

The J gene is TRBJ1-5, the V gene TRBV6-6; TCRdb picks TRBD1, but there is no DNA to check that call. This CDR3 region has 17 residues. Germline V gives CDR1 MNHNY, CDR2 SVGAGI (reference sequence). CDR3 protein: CASSTLDRAFRGQPQHF.

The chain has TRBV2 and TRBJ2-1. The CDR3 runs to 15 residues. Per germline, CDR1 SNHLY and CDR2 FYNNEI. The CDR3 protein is CASSGGSGPYNEQFF.

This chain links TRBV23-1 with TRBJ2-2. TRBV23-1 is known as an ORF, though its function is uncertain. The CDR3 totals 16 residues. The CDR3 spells CASSQETVPNTGELFF.

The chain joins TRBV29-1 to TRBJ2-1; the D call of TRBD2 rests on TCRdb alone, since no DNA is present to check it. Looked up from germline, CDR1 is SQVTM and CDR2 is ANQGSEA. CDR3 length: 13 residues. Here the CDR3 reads CSVASGRADEQFF.

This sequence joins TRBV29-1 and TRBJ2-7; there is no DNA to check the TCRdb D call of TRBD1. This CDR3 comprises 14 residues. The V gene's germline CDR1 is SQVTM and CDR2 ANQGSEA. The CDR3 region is CSVEGTGVPYEQYF.

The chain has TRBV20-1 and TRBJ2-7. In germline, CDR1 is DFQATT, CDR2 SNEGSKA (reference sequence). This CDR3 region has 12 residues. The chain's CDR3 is CSARRDSYEQYF.

CDR3: CASSWTSGSEQFF. This sequence joins TRBV27 and TRBJ2-1; TCRdb names TRBD2, which stays unverified in the absence of DNA. There are 13 residues in the CDR3. Germline lookup yields CDR1 MNHEY and CDR2 SMNVEV (reference sequence).

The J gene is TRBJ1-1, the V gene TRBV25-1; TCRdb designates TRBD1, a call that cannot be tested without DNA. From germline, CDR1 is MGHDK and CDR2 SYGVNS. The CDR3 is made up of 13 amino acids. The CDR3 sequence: CASSTGMVTEAFF.

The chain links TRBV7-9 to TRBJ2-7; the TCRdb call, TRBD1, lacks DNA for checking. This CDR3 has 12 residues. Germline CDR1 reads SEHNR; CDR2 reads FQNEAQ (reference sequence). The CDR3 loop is CASSPGAYEQYF.

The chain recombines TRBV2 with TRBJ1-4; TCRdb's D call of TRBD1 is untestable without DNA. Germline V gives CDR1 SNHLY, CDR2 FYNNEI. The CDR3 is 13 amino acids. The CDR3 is CASMGVTNEKLFF.

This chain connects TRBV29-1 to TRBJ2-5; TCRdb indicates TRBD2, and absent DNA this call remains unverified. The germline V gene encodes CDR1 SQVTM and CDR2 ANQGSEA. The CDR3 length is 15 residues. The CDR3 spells CSVVYGSGNAETQYF.

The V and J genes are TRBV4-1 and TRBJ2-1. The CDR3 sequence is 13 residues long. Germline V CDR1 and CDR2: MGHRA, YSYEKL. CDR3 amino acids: CASSQDKGNEQFF.

The CDR3 spells CASSPLLGGSNNEQFF. The V gene is TRBV5-1, the J gene TRBJ2-1. The CDR3 spans 16 residues. CDR1 SGHRS and CDR2 YFSETQ come from the germline V gene.

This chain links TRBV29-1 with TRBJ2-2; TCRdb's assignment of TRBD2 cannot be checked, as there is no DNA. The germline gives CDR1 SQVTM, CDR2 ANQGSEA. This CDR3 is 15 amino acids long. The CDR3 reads CSVEMLAANTGELFF.

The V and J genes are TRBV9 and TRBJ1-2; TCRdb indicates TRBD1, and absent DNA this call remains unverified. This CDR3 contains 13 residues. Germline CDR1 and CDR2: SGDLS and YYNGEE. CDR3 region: CASSPRTGYGYTF.

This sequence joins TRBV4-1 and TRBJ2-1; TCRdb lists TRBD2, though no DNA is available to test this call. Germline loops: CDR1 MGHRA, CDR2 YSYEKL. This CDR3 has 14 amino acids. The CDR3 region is CASSQLGTSVEQFF.

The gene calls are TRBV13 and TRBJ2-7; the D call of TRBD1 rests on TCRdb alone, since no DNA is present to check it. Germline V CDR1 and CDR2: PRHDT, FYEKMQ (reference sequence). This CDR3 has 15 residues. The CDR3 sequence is CASSPSATGGYEQYF.

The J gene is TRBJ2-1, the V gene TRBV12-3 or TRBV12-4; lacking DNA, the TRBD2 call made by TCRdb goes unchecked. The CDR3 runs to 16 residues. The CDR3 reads CASSHTTSGSRDEQFF.

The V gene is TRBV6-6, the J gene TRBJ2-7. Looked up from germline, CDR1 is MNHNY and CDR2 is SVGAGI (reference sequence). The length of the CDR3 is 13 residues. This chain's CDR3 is CASSYSTEGEQYF.

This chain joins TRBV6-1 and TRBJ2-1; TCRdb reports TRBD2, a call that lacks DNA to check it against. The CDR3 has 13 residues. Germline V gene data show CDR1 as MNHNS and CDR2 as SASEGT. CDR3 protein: CASSESPSNEQFF.

CDR3 amino acids: CASSLGRQDINYGYTF. V and J are TRBV7-9 and TRBJ1-2; the D call from TCRdb, TRBD1, cannot be confirmed without DNA. The CDR3 runs 16 residues. The germline gives CDR1 SEHNR, CDR2 FQNEAQ (reference sequence).

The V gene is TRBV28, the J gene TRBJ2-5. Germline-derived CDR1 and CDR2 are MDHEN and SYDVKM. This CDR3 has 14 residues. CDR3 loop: CASSLWASRETQYF.